One and the same sample provided the 17 T cell receptor beta chains below, sequenced in a study of control samples from healthy donors and cancer patients. Assay used: immunoSEQ multiplex PCR; TCRdb lists only in-frame clones, some missing. The data show 90,000 or so clones, less than 90% seen once. The specimen sequenced was blood. Receptors were obtained from a woman in her seventies in good health.

The chain joins TRBV3-1 (or the pseudogene TRBV3-2) to TRBJ1-2; D is undetermined. This CDR3 spans 15 amino acids. Looked up from germline, CDR1 is LGHDT and CDR2 is YNNKEL (reference sequence). V was pared by 4 bases and J by 7 bases, with 19 bases between. The chain's CDR3 is CASSRSLRGLAGYTF. CDR3 sequence (DNA): TGTGCCAGCAGCCGGTCCTTACGTGGGTTGGCTGGCTACACCTTC.

The genes are TRBV9 and TRBJ1-1; no firm D call. Between the trimmed V and J ends, which lost 4 bases and 0 bases, there was a span of 7 bases. This CDR3 has 13 residues. Germline CDR1 SGDLS, CDR2 YYNGEE. The CDR3 nucleotides are TGTGCCAGCAGCACCCAGATGAACACTGAAGCTTTCTTT. Its protein product is CASSTQMNTEAFF.

The rearrangement links TRBV25-1 to TRBJ1-3; perhaps TRBD1 as D (5 bases). Trimming removed 5 bases from V and 4 bases from J, with 21 bases in between. Looked up from germline, CDR1 is MGHDK and CDR2 is SYGVNS. CDR3 size: 17 residues. The CDR3 sequence is CASSQPRDLGLGNTIYF. CDR3 sequence (DNA): TGTGCCAGCAGTCAACCAAGGGACCTGGGGCTCGGAAACACCATATATTTT.

The gene calls are TRBV28 and TRBJ1-2; 8 positions agree with TRBD1. The CDR3 is 13 residues long. J lost 6 bases, V lost 8 bases, and 8 bases had no gene match. CDR1 is MDHEN and CDR2 is SYDVKM in the germline V gene. CDR3 residues: CASQGQGFNGYTF. The CDR3 bases are TGTGCCAGCCAAGGACAGGGCTTCAATGGCTACACCTTC.

This clone occurred once. This chain's CDR3 is CASSVGSSGNTIYF. CDR3 bases: TGTGCCAGCAGCGTAGGCAGCTCTGGAAACACCATATATTTT. The V gene is TRBV9, the J gene TRBJ1-3; no firm D call. V lost 0 bases and J lost 0, with 4 bases in between. The CDR3 is made up of 14 amino acids. Germline lookup yields CDR1 SGDLS and CDR2 YYNGEE.

This clone was seen more than once but under ten times. The chain uses TRBV27 and TRBJ2-7; 9 positions agree with TRBD1. Germline V gene data show CDR1 as MNHEY and CDR2 as SMNVEV (reference sequence). The CDR3 length is 15 residues. V shed 4 bases and J 4 bases; nucleotides not matched to a gene: 8. CDR3 DNA sequence: TGTGCCAGCAGTTCCGAACAGGGGGCAATTTACGAGCAGTACTTC. It translates to CASSSEQGAIYEQYF.

The chain links TRBV5-8 to TRBJ2-1; 7 nucleotides align to TRBD2. Trimming took 4 bases from V and 11 from J; bases not matched to a gene: 15. CDR1 is SGHTS and CDR2 is YDEGEE in the germline V gene. The CDR3 contains 15 residues. CDR3 in DNA: TGTGCCAGCAGCACGGCCCGCGGGGGTGCTATCCAGCAGTTCTTC. This codes for CASSTARGGAIQQFF.

This clone has only a few counts. V and J are TRBV6-5 and TRBJ2-7; D may match TRBD1 or TRBD2 (7 bases each). V was clipped by 11 bases and J by 1 base, with 15 bases between them. The CDR3 is made up of 13 amino acids. CDR1 is MNHEY, CDR2 SVGAGI, per germline. CDR3 sequence: CAASGGESYEQYF. The CDR3 nucleotides are TGTGCCGCCTCAGGGGGGGAGTCCTACGAGCAGTACTTC.

The chain has TRBV2 and TRBJ2-7; perhaps TRBD2 as D (6 bases). CDR3 length: 13 residues. Trimming shortened V by 11 bases and J by 3 bases, and 17 bases separated the two germline ends. Germline CDR1 and CDR2: SNHLY and FYNNEI. The CDR3 DNA is TGTGCCGGATCCCGGGACTCCCTCTACGAGCAGTACTTC. Its translation is CAGSRDSLYEQYF.

This chain uses TRBV15 with TRBJ2-3, with D possibly being TRBD1 or TRBD2 (5 bases each). Germline V lookup: CDR1 LNHNV, CDR2 YYDKDF (reference sequence). V was shortened by 6 bases and J by 6 bases, with 19 bases between the two germline ends. The CDR3 is 15 residues long. The CDR3 here is CATSKRQLGSDTQYF. The DNA of the CDR3 is TGTGCCACCAGTAAACGACAGTTGGGGAGTGATACGCAGTATTTT.

V and J are TRBV6-2 or TRBV6-3 and TRBJ1-1; 7 nucleotides match TRBD1. The germline gives CDR1 MNHEY, CDR2 SVGEGT. V shed 3 bases, J shed 1 base, and the junction held 20 bases outside the gene matches. The CDR3 contains 20 residues. The CDR3 DNA reads as TGTGCCAGCAGTTATGACTACAGGGGTAATCAGCAAAAAACGAACACTGAAGCTTTCTTT. It translates to CASSYDYRGNQQKTNTEAFF.

The chain recombines TRBV3-1 (or the pseudogene TRBV3-2) with TRBJ2-7; a possible D gene is TRBD2 (6 bases). Trimming pared 5 bases from V and 2 bases from J, leaving 16 bases between. Germline V gene lookup returns CDR1 LGHDT and CDR2 YNNKEL (reference sequence). The CDR3 is made up of 15 amino acids. In DNA, the CDR3 is TGTGCCAGCAGCTCCACTAGACCGGGGGCCTACGAGCAGTACTTC. This translates into CASSSTRPGAYEQYF.

This clone showed up just once. The chain has TRBV7-9 and TRBJ1-2; perhaps TRBD1 as D (5 bases). V gave up 0 bases and J gave up 4 bases, with 12 bases separating them. The CDR3 loop spans 15 amino acids. Germline V gene data show CDR1 as SEHNR and CDR2 as FQNEAQ (reference sequence). The CDR3, as DNA: TGTGCCAGCAGCTTAGCGCTAGCCAGGGTCTATGGCTACACCTTC. The encoded protein is CASSLALARVYGYTF.

This clone was seen a few times. This chain's CDR3 is CASSLDQGQPQHF. The CDR3 DNA is TGTGCCAGCAGCTTAGATCAGGGACAGCCCCAGCATTTT. The gene calls are TRBV7-6 and TRBJ1-5; D may be TRBD1 (5 bases). The germline V and J ends were trimmed by 1 base and 7 bases, with 8 bases remaining between them. Germline-derived CDR1 and CDR2 are SGHVS and FNYEAQ. The CDR3 is 13 amino acids.

On this clone itself: Relative to the germline gene, one junction end is altered; a read error may explain this. The J gene is TRBJ1-4, the V gene TRBV19; TRBD1 aligns across 7 bases. The germline CDR1 and CDR2 sequences are LNHDA and SQIVND (reference sequence). The CDR3 has 15 amino acids. The CDR3 DNA reads TGTGCCAGTAGTGTAGACAGGGCAACTAATGAAAAACTGTTTTTT. It is translated as CASSVDRATNEKLFF.

V is TRBV7-9 and J is TRBJ2-5, with 7 bases that match TRBD1. CDR1 SEHNR and CDR2 FQNEAQ come from the germline V gene (reference sequence). V shed 6 bases, J shed 5 bases, and the junction held 9 bases outside the gene matches. This CDR3 is built from 14 residues. The CDR3 region is CASRGGGFVETQYF. The CDR3 DNA sequence: TGTGCCAGCAGAGGGGGCGGATTCGTGGAGACCCAGTACTTC.

This clone came up once. This chain links TRBV6-5 with TRBJ2-7; D not certain. Looked up from germline, CDR1 is MNHEY and CDR2 is SVGAGI. The CDR3 extends over 12 amino acids. The V end was cut by 7 bases, the J end by 2 bases, with 9 bases between. CDR3 DNA: TGTGCCAGCACCTCTAGTACCTACGAGCAGTACTTC. It is translated as CASTSSTYEQYF.